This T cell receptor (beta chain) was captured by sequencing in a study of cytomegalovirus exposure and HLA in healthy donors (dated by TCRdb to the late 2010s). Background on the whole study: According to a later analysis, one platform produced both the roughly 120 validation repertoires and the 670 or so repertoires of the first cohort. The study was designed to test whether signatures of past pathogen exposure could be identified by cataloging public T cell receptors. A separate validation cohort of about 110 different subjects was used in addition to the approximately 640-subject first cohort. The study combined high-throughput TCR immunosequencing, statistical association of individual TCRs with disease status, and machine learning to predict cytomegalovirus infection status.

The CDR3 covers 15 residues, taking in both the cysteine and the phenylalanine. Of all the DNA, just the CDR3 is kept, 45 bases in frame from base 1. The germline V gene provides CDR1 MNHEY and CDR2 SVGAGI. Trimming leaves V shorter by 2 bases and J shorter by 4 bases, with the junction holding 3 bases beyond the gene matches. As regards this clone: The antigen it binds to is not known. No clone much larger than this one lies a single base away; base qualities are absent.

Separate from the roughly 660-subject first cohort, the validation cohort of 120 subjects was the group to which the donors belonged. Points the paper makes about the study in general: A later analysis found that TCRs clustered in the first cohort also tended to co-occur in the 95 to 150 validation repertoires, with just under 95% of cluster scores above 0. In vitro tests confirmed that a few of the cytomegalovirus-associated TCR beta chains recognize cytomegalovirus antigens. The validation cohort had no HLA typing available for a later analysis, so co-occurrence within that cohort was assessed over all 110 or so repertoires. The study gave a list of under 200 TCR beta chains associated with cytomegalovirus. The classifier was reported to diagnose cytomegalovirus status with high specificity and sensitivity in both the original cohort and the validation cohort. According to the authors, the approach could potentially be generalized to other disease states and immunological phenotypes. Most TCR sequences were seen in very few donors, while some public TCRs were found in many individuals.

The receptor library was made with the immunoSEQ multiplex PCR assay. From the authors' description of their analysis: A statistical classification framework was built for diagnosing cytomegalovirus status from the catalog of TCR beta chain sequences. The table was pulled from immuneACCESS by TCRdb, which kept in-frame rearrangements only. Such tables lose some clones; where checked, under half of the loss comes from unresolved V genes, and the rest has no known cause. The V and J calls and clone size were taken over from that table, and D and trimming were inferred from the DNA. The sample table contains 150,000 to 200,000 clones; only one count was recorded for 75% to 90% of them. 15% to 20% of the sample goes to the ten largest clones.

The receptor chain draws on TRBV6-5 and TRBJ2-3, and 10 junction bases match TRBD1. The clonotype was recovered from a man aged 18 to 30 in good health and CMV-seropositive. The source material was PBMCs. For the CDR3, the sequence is CASSYRTGGPDTQYF. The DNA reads TGTGCCAGCAGTTACCGGACAGGGGGGCCAGATACGCAGTATTTT.